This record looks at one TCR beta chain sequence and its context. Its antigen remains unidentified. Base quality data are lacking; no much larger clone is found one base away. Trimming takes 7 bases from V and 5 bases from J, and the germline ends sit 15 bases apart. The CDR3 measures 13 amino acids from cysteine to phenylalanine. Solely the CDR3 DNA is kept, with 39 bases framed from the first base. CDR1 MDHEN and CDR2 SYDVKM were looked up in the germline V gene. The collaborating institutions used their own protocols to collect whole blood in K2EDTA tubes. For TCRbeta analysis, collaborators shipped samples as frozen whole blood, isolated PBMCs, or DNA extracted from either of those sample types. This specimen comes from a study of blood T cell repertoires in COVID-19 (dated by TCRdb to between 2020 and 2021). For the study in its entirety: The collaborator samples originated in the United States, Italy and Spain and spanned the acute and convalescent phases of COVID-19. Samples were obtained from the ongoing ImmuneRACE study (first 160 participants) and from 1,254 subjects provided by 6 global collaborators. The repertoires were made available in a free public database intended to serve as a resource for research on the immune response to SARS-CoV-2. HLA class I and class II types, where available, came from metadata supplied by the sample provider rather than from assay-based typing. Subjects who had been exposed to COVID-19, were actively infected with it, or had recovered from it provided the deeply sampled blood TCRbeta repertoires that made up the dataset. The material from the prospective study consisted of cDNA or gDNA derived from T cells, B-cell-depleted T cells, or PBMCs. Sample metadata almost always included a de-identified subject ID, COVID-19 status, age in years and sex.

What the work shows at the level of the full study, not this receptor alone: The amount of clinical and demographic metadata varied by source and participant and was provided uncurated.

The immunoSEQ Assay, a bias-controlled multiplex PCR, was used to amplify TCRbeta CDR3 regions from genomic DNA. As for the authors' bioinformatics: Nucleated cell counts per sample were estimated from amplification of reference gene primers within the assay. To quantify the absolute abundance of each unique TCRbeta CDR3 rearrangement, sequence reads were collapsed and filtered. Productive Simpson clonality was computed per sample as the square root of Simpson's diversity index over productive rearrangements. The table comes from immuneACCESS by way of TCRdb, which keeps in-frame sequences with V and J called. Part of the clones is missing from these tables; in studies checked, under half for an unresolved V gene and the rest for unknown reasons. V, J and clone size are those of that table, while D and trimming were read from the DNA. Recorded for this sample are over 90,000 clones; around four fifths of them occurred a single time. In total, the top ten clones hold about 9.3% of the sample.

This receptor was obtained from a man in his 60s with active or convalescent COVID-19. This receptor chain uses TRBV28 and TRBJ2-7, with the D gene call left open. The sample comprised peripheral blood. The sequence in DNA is TGTGCCAGCACCGAGCTTCTCTCTCACGAGCAGTACTTC. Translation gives CASTELLSHEQYF.